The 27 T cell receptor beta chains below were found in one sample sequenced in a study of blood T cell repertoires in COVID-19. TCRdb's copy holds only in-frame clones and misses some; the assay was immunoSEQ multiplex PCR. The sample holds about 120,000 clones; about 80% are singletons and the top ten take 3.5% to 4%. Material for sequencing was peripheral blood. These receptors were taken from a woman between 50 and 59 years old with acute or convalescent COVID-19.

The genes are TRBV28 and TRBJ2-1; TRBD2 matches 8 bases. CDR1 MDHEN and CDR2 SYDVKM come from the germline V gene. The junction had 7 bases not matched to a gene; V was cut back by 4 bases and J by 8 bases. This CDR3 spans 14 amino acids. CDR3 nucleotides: TGTGCCAGCAGTTGGGCTAGCGGGTTCGATGAGCAGTTCTTC. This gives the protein CASSWASGFDEQFF.

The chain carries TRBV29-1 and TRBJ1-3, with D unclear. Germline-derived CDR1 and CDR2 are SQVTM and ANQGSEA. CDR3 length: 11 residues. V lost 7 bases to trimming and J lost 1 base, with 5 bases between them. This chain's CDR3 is CSASSGNTIYF. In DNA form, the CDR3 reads TGCAGCGCATCTTCTGGAAACACCATATATTTT.

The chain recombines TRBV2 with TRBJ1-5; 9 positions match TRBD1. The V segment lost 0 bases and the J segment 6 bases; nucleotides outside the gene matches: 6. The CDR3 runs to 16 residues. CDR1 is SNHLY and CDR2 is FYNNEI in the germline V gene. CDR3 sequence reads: CASSEALGQGSQPQHF. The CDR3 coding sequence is TGTGCCAGCAGTGAAGCGCTGGGACAGGGCAGTCAGCCCCAGCATTTT.

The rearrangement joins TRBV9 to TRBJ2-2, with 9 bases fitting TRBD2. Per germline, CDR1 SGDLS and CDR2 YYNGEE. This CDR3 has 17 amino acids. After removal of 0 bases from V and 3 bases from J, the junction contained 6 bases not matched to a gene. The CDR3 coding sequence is TGTGCCAGCAGCGTAGCTACATTAGCGGGAGACACCGGGGAGCTGTTTTTT. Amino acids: CASSVATLAGDTGELFF.

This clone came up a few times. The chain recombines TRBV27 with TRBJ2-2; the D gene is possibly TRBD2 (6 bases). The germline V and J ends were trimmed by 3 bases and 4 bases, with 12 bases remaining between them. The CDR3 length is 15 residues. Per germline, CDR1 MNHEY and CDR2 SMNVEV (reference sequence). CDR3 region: CASSFLSGVTGELFF. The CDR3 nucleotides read TGTGCCAGCAGTTTCCTTTCGGGGGTCACCGGGGAGCTGTTTTTT.

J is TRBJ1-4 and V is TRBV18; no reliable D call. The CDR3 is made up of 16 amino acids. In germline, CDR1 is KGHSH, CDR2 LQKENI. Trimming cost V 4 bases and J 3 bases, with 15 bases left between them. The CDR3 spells CASSLNTFGANEKLFF. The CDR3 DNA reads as TGTGCCAGCTCACTTAATACCTTTGGAGCTAATGAAAAACTGTTTTTT.

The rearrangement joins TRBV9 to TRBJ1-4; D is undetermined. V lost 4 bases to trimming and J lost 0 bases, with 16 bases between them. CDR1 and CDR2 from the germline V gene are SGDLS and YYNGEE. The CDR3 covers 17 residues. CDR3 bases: TGTGCCAGCAGCCCCCAGACACTAGTTTCAACTAATGAAAAACTGTTTTTT. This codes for CASSPQTLVSTNEKLFF.

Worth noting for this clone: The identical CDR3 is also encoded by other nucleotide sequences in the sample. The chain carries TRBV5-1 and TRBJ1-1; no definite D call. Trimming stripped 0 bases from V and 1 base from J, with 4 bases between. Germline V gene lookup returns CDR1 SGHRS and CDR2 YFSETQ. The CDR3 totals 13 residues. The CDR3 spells CASSLGGNTEAFF. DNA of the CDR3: TGCGCCAGCAGCTTGGGAGGGAACACTGAAGCTTTCTTT.

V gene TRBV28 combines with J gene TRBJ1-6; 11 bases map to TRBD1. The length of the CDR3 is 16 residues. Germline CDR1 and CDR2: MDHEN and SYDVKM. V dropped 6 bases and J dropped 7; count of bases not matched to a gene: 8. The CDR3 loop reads CASRLGQGADNSPLHF. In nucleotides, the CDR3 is TGTGCCAGCAGACTAGGACAGGGGGCGGACAATTCACCCCTCCACTTT.

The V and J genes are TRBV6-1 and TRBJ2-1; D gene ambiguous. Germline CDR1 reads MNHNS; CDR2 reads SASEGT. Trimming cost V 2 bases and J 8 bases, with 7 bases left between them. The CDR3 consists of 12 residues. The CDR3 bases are TGTGCCAGCAGTGAAATAAGCTATGAGCAGTTCTTC. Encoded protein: CASSEISYEQFF.

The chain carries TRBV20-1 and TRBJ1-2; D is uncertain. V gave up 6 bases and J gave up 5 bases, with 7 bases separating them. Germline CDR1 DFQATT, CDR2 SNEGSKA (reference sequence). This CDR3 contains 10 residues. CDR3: CSALAYGYTF. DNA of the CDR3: TGCAGTGCCCTGGCTTATGGCTACACCTTC.

The DNA of the CDR3 is TGTGCCAGCAGCCAGGGGGGAGAGACCCAGTACTTC. It is translated as CASSQGGETQYF. This chain connects TRBV16 to TRBJ2-5; maybe TRBD2 (6 bases). Trimming removed 3 bases from V and 4 bases from J, with 6 bases in between. The CDR3 runs 12 residues. The germline CDR1 and CDR2 sequences are KGHSY and FQNENV.

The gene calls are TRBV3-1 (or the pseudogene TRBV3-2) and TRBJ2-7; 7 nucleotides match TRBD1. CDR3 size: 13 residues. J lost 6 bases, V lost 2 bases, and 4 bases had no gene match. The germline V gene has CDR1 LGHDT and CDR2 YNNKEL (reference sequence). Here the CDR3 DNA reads TGTGCCAGCAGCCAATTTGGGGACAGCGAGCAGTACTTC. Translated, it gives CASSQFGDSEQYF.

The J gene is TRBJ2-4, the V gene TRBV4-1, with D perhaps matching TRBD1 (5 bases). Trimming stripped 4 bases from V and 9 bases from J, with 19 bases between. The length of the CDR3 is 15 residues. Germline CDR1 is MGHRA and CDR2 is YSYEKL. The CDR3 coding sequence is TGCGCCAGCAGCCCATTGACAGCCACATTGGGCATTCAGTACTTC. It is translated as CASSPLTATLGIQYF.

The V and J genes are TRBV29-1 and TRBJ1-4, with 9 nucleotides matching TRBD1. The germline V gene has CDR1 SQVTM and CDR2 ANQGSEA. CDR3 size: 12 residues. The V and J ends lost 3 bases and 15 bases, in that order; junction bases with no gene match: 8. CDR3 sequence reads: CSVETGGLEVFF. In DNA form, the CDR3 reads TGCAGCGTTGAGACAGGGGGACTTGAGGTGTTTTTT.

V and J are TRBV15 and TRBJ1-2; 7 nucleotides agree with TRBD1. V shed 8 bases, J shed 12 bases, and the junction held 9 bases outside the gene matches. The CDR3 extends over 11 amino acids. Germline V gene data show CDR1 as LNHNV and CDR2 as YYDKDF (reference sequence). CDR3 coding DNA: TGTGCCACCCAGTACAGGGGTTTACACACCTTC. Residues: CATQYRGLHTF.

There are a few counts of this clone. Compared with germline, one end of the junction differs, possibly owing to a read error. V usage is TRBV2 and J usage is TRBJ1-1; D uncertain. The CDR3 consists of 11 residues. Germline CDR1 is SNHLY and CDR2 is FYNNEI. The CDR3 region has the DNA TGTGCCAGCAGTGACGACCCGGGAGCGATCTTT. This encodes CASSDDPGAIF.

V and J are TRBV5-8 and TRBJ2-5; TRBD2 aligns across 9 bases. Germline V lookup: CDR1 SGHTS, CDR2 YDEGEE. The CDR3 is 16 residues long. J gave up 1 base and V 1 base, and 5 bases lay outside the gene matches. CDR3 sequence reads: CASSLLLAGSQETQYF. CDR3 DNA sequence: TGTGCCAGCAGCTTGTTGCTAGCGGGGTCCCAAGAGACCCAGTACTTC. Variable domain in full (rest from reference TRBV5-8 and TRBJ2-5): EAGVTQSPTHLIKTRGQQATLRCSPISGHTSVYWYQQALGLGLQFLLWYDEGEERNRGNFPPRFSGRQFPNYSSELNVNALELEDSALYLCASSLLLAGSQETQYFGPGTRLLVL.

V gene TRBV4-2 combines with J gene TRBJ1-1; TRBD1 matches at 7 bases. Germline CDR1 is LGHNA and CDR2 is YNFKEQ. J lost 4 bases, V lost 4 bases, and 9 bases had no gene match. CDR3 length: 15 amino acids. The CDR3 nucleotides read TGTGCCAGCAGCCGGACCACAGGGGCGAGCACTGAAGCTTTCTTT. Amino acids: CASSRTTGASTEAFF.

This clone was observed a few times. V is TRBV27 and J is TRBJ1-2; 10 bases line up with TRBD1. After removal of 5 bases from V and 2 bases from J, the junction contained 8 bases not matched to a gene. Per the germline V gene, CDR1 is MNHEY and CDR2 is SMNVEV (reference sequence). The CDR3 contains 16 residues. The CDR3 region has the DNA TGTGCCAGCAGTCTCCTCCCGGGACAGGGGAACTATGGCTACACCTTC. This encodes CASSLLPGQGNYGYTF.

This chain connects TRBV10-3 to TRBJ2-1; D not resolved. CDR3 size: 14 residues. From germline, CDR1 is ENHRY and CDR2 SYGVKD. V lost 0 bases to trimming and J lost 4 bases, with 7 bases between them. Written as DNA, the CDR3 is TGTGCCATCAGTGAGTCAACAAAATACAATGAGCAGTTCTTC. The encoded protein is CAISESTKYNEQFF.

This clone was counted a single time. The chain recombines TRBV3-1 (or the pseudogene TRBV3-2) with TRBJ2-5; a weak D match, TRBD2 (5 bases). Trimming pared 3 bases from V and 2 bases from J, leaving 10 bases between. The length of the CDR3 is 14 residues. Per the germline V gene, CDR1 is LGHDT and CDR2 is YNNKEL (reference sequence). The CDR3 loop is CASSHASSQETQYF. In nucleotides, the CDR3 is TGTGCCAGCAGCCACGCTAGCTCTCAAGAGACCCAGTACTTC.

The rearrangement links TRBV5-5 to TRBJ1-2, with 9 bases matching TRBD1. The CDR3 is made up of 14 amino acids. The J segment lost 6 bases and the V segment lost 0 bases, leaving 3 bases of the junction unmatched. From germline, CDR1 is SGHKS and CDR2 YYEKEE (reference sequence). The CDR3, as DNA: TGTGCCAGCAGCTTGGATGGACAGGGGAATGGCTACACCTTC. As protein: CASSLDGQGNGYTF.

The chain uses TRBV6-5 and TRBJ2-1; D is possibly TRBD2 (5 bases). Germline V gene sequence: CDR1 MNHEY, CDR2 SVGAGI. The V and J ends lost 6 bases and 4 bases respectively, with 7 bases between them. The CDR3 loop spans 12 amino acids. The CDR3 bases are TGTGCCAGCAGCCGAGGGTACAATGAGCAGTTCTTC. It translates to CASSRGYNEQFF.

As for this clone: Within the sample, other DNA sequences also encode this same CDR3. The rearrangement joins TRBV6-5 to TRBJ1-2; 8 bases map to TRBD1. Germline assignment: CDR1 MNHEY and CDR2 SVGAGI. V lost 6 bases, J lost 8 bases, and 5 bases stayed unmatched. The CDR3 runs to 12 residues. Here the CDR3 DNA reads TGTGCCAGCAGACAGGGGGTGGGAGGCTACACCTTC. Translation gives CASRQGVGGYTF.

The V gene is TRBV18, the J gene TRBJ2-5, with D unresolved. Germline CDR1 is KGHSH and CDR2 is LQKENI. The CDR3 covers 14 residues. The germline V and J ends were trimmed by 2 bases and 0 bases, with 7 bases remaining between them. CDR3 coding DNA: TGTGCCAGCTCACCAAAATCAAACCAAGAGACCCAGTACTTC. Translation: CASSPKSNQETQYF. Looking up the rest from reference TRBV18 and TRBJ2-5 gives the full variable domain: NAGVMQNPRHLVRRRGQEARLRCSPMKGHSHVYWYRQLPEEGLKFMVYLQKENIIDESGMPKERFSAEFPKEGPSILRIQQVVRGDSAAYFCASSPKSNQETQYFGPGTRLLVL.

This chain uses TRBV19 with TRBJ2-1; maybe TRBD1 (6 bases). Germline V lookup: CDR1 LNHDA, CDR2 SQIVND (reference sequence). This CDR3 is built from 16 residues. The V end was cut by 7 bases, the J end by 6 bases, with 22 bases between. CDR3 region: CASTLKGRGWGNEQFF. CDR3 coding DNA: TGTGCCAGTACTTTAAAGGGCAGGGGTTGGGGCAATGAGCAGTTCTTC.